This T cell receptor (beta chain) is drawn from a study of blood T cell repertoires in COVID-19. Study summary: Sites across the United States, Italy and Spain contributed samples from acute and convalescent COVID-19.

In terms of age and location, participants ranged from roughly 18 to 95 years and lived in under 30 US areas. Grouping used clinical history reported by participants in a survey and questionnaire. In the original workflow: For nucleated cells, counts were estimated from reference gene primer amplification. Data came from immunoSEQ multiplex PCR; TCRdb stores just in-frame clones and leaves some out. The DNA gave D and trimming, while V, J and clone size come from that table. The table includes about 500,000 clones, about 85% detected once. V was trimmed by 0 bases and J by 3 bases, leaving 14 bases between them. Germline loops: CDR1 GTSNPN, CDR2 SVGIG (reference sequence). The CDR3 is made up of 15 amino acids.

J is TRBJ1-2 and V is TRBV30; possible D gene TRBD1, 5 bases. Sequencing used PBMCs or T cells enriched from blood (not recorded which). The TCR sequence derives from a woman aged 18 to 35 who had recovered from COVID-19. The CDR3 reads CAWSVWGLSDYGYTF. CDR3 nucleotides: TGTGCCTGGAGTGTATGGGGACTCTCGGACTATGGCTACACCTTC.